Included here is one T cell receptor beta chain sequence, with context. Methods used by the authors: Researchers report that nucleated cell counts were estimated from reference gene primer amplification. Clones were read by immunoSEQ multiplex PCR, and TCRdb kept only the in-frame ones, dropping some. The DNA was the basis for D and trimming; V, J and clone size are from that table. Among around 70,000 clones listed, roughly nine tenths were seen once. The source of the sample is a study of blood T cell repertoires in COVID-19. Study information: Samples taken during acute and convalescent COVID-19 were collected in the United States, Italy and Spain. T cells, B-cell-depleted T cells, or PBMCs supplied cDNA or gDNA.

V was clipped by 7 bases and J by 6 bases; unmatched bases: 6. This CDR3 is built from 13 residues. Germline CDR1 is LNHDA and CDR2 is SQIVND (reference sequence). This rearrangement joins TRBV19 to TRBJ2-1; TRBD2 agrees at 7 bases. Sequencing input: peripheral blood. The receptor's source is a man aged 50-60 years with acute or convalescent COVID-19. CDR3 DNA: TGTGCCAGTAACCTAGCGGCCCGCAATGAGCAGTTCTTC. Its protein is CASNLAARNEQFF.